Listed below are T cell receptor beta chains from one sample, sequenced in a study of cytomegalovirus exposure and HLA in healthy donors. Sequenced by immunoSEQ multiplex PCR; TCRdb stores in-frame clones only, minus some. The data contain about 90,000 clones, less than 80% of them seen just once; the ten biggest clones take up around 24%. Material: PBMCs. The receptors were gathered from a man younger than 45 in good health and CMV-seropositive. Both conserved end residues are part of each CDR3. A D gene is named only where the DNA matches it firmly. The size field is filled for only some rows; it gives once, few, many or a size class.

D gene	V gene	clone size	J gene	CDR3 DNA	CDR3 protein
-	TRBV6-5	-	TRBJ1-4	TGTGCCAGCAGTGCCGACAGTTACGAAAAACTGTTTTTT	CASSADSYEKLFF
-	TRBV9	-	TRBJ2-5	TGTGCCAGCAGCGTAGCGGGGGTTCCCGGAGAGACCCAGTACTTC	CASSVAGVPGETQYF
TRBD1	TRBV9	-	TRBJ1-3	TGTGCCAGCAGCGTAGGTACAGGGGGCGGTGGAAACACCATATATTTT	CASSVGTGGGGNTIYF
-	TRBV5-1	few	TRBJ2-3	TGCGCCAGCAGCTTGCAGCGGAGTGACACAGATACGCAGTATTTT	CASSLQRSDTDTQYF
-	TRBV27	-	TRBJ1-3	TGTGCCAGCAGTTGGGGGCGGGGAAACACCATATATTTT	CASSWGRGNTIYF
TRBD1	TRBV7-9	-	TRBJ1-1	TGTGCCAGCAGCGCGGGACAGGGGATCACTGAAGCTTTCTTT	CASSAGQGITEAFF
TRBD2	TRBV2	-	TRBJ2-7	TGTGCCAGCAGTGGAGGGCTAGCGGGATACGAGCAGTACTTC	CASSGGLAGYEQYF
TRBD2	TRBV5-1	-	TRBJ2-1	TGCGCCAGCAGCTATAGCGGGACTAGCGGGACCAATGAGCAGTTCTTC	CASSYSGTSGTNEQFF
-	TRBV4-3	-	TRBJ2-5	TGCGCCAGCAGCCAAGATCCCGGGGGCCAAGAGACCCAGTACTTC	CASSQDPGGQETQYF
-	TRBV30	-	TRBJ1-1	TGTGCCTGGAGTGTATTAGCGGATGCGGCCACTGAAGCTTTCTTT	CAWSVLADAATEAFF
TRBD1	TRBV25-1	-	TRBJ1-2	TGTGCCAGCAGTGTGACAGGGCCAACTAGTGGCTACACCTTC	CASSVTGPTSGYTF
-	TRBV19	-	TRBJ2-1	TGTGCCAGTGGACCTTACACTAGCTCCTACAATGAGCAGTTCTTC	CASGPYTSSYNEQFF
TRBD2	TRBV30	-	TRBJ2-7	TGTGCCTGGAGTGTACACCCTAGCGGTTCCTACGAGCAGTACTTC	CAWSVHPSGSYEQYF
-	TRBV6-5	-	TRBJ2-5	TGTGCCGTTACCAGGGGAGAGACCCAGTACTTC	CAVTRGETQYF
TRBD2	TRBV5-4	once	TRBJ2-3	TGTGCCAGCAGCTTGGCGGGTAGCGGGGGGGCCGGTCCCCCAGATACGCAGTATTTT	CASSLAGSGGAGPPDTQYF
TRBD1	TRBV7-6	-	TRBJ1-2	TGTGCCAGCAGCCCGCTTGGGACAGGGTTTGGCTACACCTTC	CASSPLGTGFGYTF
-	TRBV5-6	-	TRBJ1-2	TGTGCCAGCAGCCCCAGGGGCGGCGGGCTCTATGGCTACCCCTTC	CASSPRGGGLYGYPF
-	TRBV4-3	-	TRBJ2-3	TGCGCCAGCAGCCAAGAACTCCAGGGCACAGATACGCAGTATTTT	CASSQELQGTDTQYF
TRBD1	TRBV6-5	-	TRBJ1-2	TGTGCCAGCAGGGACAGGGAGAACTATGGCTACACCTTC	CASRDRENYGYTF
-	TRBV5-4	-	TRBJ1-1	TGTGCCAGCAGCTTGGCTGGGGCAGGGAACACTGAAGCTTTCTTT	CASSLAGAGNTEAFF
-	TRBV5-5	few	TRBJ2-7	TGTGCCAGCAGTACGGACAGAGTAGCGCGTGAGCAGTACTTC	CASSTDRVAREQYF
-	TRBV4-3	few	TRBJ1-3	TGCGCCAGCAGCCAAGATCTGGGGGCGAGGGGAAACACCATATATTTT	CASSQDLGARGNTIYF
TRBD1	TRBV27	-	TRBJ2-7	TGTGCCAGCAGCCCCGGGACAGGGATCGGAGAGCAGTACTTC	CASSPGTGIGEQYF
TRBD2	TRBV29-1	once	TRBJ2-1	TGCAGCGTTCGAGGGACTAGCGTGTACAATGAGCAGTTCTTC	CSVRGTSVYNEQFF
-	TRBV5-8	-	TRBJ2-7	TGTGCCAGCAGCTTCCGGGGGACCTACGAGCAGTACTTC	CASSFRGTYEQYF
TRBD1	TRBV15	-	TRBJ2-7	TGTGCCACCAGCAGAGATCTTGAGGGGGCAAGCGAGCAGTACTTC	CATSRDLEGASEQYF
TRBD1	TRBV6-5	-	TRBJ1-6	TGTGCCAGCAGGAGGGGGCTAGGTTCACCCCTCCACTTT	CASRRGLGSPLHF
-	TRBV18	-	TRBJ1-2	TGTGCCAGCTCACCCCAACAGGGTGACTACACCTTC	CASSPQQGDYTF
TRBD1	TRBV6-6	-	TRBJ1-2	TGTGCCAGCAGTAACCGGGACAGCCCCTATGGCTACCCCTTC	CASSNRDSPYGYPF
-	TRBV27	-	TRBJ2-7	TGTGCCAGCAGTTTACTGGCTGGGACACCTTTCTACGAGCAGTACTTC	CASSLLAGTPFYEQYF
-	TRBV5-4	-	TRBJ1-3	TGTGCCAGCAGCTACCTCGGAGCACGGGGAAACACCATATATTTT	CASSYLGARGNTIYF
-	TRBV7-9	-	TRBJ2-7	TGTGCCAGCAGCGTGGGCATCTACGAGCAGTACTTC	CASSVGIYEQYF
-	TRBV30	few	TRBJ2-7	TGTGCCTCCCAGCGGAGCTCCTACGAGCAGTACTTC	CASQRSSYEQYF
-	TRBV6-1	-	TRBJ2-1	TGTGCCAGCAGTGCATTACAGGGAAGCTCCTACAATGAGCAGTTCTTC	CASSALQGSSYNEQFF
TRBD2	TRBV6-5	few	TRBJ2-3	TGTGCCAGCAGCGGGAGGGACACAGATACGCAGTATTTT	CASSGRDTDTQYF
-	TRBV29-1	-	TRBJ1-1	TGCAGCGTTGCTGGCACCTTAAACACTGAAGCTTTCTTT	CSVAGTLNTEAFF
-	TRBV18	-	TRBJ2-1	TGTGCCAGCTCGTCCGGCCTCTCAGGGTACAATGAGCAGTTCTTC	CASSSGLSGYNEQFF
TRBD2	TRBV15	-	TRBJ2-1	TGTGCCACCAGCGGACTAGCGGGATCGAATTCCTACAATGAGCAGTTCTTC	CATSGLAGSNSYNEQFF
TRBD1	TRBV4-1	-	TRBJ1-1	TGCGCCAGCAGCCAGTCAACAGGGGATGCGCGGGCTTTCTTT	CASSQSTGDARAFF
TRBD2	TRBV19	-	TRBJ2-7	TGTGCCAGTAGTCCATGGACTAGCGGGGCCTACGAGCAGTACTTC	CASSPWTSGAYEQYF
TRBD1	TRBV2	-	TRBJ2-5	TGTGCCAGCAGTGAACTCGTAGGACAGGGTGTTGAGACCCAGTACTTC	CASSELVGQGVETQYF
-	TRBV25-1	-	TRBJ2-1	TGTGCCAGCACTAGCCCCGGCAGCAGCTCCTACAATGAGCAGTTCTTC	CASTSPGSSSYNEQFF
-	TRBV5-1	few	TRBJ1-1	TGCGCCAGCAGCTTGGTTGAGGGGAACACTGAAGCTTTCTTT	CASSLVEGNTEAFF
TRBD1	TRBV4-3	-	TRBJ1-2	TGCGCCAGCAGCCAAGATTTATTCGGGACAGGGGGCGATGGCTACCCCTTC	CASSQDLFGTGGDGYPF
-	TRBV9	few	TRBJ1-1	TGTGCCAGCAGCCTCCGGGGGGCACCAAACACTGAAGCTTTCTTT	CASSLRGAPNTEAFF
-	TRBV7-2	-	TRBJ2-7	TGTGCCAGCAGCTTAGATGGACTCCCCCAATACGAGCAGTACTTC	CASSLDGLPQYEQYF
-	TRBV6-5	-	TRBJ1-5	TGTGCCAGCAGTGCCGATGGGCCTAGCAATCAGCCCCAGAATTTT	CASSADGPSNQPQNF
-	TRBV7-9	-	TRBJ1-1	TGTGCCAGCAGCTTAGATCGTCAGGAAGCTTTCTTT	CASSLDRQEAFF
TRBD1	TRBV7-9	-	TRBJ1-1	TGTGCCAGCAGCCAGGGGGCGGCCGTCACTGAAGCTTTCTTT	CASSQGAAVTEAFF
-	TRBV14	-	TRBJ1-1	TGTGCCAGCAGCCAAGATGAGCGGACGGAAGCTTTCTTT	CASSQDERTEAFF
TRBD1	TRBV27	-	TRBJ2-3	TGTGCCAGCAGTCCCGGGACAGGTACACTTCCCCGACAAACATATCTCTTGGATACGCAGTATTTT	CASSPGTGTLPRQTYLLDTQYF
-	TRBV5-6	few	TRBJ2-4	TGTGCCAGCAGCCTCTTGGGGGGGGCGATAAACATTCAGTACTTC	CASSLLGGAINIQYF
-	TRBV30	few	TRBJ2-2	TGTGCCTGGAGTGGAACAGGCCTGACCGGGGAGCTGTTTTTT	CAWSGTGLTGELFF